This T cell receptor (beta chain) appears in the sequencing data of a study of radiotherapy plus CTLA-4 blockade in lung cancer. The assay was immunoSEQ multiplex PCR, and TCRdb's table has in-frame clones only and misses some. The sample shows tens of thousands of clones, approximately 80% of them seen only once. CDR3 length: 12 residues. CDR1 is MDHEN and CDR2 is SYDVKM in the germline V gene. The V gene lost 7 bases and the J gene lost 7 bases, with 13 bases spanning the gap. The clonotype was recovered from a human donor with non-small cell lung cancer whose response to radiotherapy plus ipilimumab could not be evaluated. This sequence joins TRBV28 and TRBJ1-1; no clear D. This specimen was peripheral blood, taken from a patient treated with radiotherapy plus ipilimumab. The CDR3 nucleotides are TGTGCCAGCACTACTACGGGGTTTGAAGCTTTCTTT. Its protein is CASTTTGFEAFF.